Each of the 6 T cell receptor beta chains below was sequenced from the same sample in a study of beta chain features in type 1 diabetes. Study-wide points: Shorter TCRB CDR3s, moderately but significantly so, marked every one of the four CD4+ subsets in Type 1 diabetes patients.

Their target antigens are unknown. Expressed TCRB transcripts were sequenced because the entire RNA isolate underwent reverse transcription. Some clones are missing from TCRdb's copy, which holds only in-frame ones; the method was immunoSEQ multiplex PCR. The data hold around 690,000 clones, with about an eighth observed a single time. The specimen sequenced was naive CD4+ T cells from blood. The receptors were sampled from a man under 40 with type 1 diabetes.

The chain is built from TRBV19 and TRBJ1-5; 10 bases are a match to TRBD1. Trimming took 6 bases from V and 7 from J; bases not matched to a gene: 15. This CDR3 region has 17 residues. CDR1 LNHDA and CDR2 SQIVND come from the germline V gene (reference sequence). The CDR3 DNA reads as TGTGCCAGTAGCTCTTTCGGGACAGGGGCTTTCCGGCAGCCCCAGCATTTT. Amino acids: CASSSFGTGAFRQPQHF.

The chain couples TRBV30 to TRBJ1-6; D unclear. Germline V gene lookup returns CDR1 GTSNPN and CDR2 SVGIG (reference sequence). The CDR3 contains 16 residues. Trimming removed 2 bases from V and 0 bases from J, with 11 bases in between. CDR3 sequence (DNA): TGTGCCTGGAGTACCCTACCGAGCTCCTATAATTCACCCCTCCACTTT. This codes for CAWSTLPSSYNSPLHF.

The chain has TRBV7-6 and TRBJ2-7; D ambiguous. V was trimmed by 4 bases and J by 4 bases, leaving 11 bases between them. Germline CDR1 is SGHVS and CDR2 is FNYEAQ. The CDR3 has 13 residues. The CDR3 DNA sequence: TGTGCCAGCAGCTCGCGACTGGGATACGAGCAGTACTTC. It specifies CASSSRLGYEQYF.

This clone was picked up a small number of times. J is TRBJ1-5 and V is TRBV2; D may be TRBD1 (5 bases). V was trimmed by 1 base and J by 6 bases, leaving 13 bases between them. Germline values: CDR1 SNHLY, CDR2 FYNNEI. This CDR3 contains 15 residues. The CDR3 nucleotides read TGTGCCAGCAGTGAAGGCAGGGTACAGACTCAGCCCCAGCATTTT. Translated, it gives CASSEGRVQTQPQHF.

This clone was recorded a few times. V usage is TRBV30 and J usage is TRBJ2-2, with TRBD1 identical over 10 bases. Germline CDR1 GTSNPN, CDR2 SVGIG (reference sequence). This CDR3 region has 14 residues. J was trimmed by 5 bases and V by 5 bases; bases with no gene match: 5. CDR3: CAWGRTGGTGELFF. Here the CDR3 DNA reads TGTGCCTGGGGAAGGACAGGGGGAACCGGGGAGCTGTTTTTT.

This chain uses TRBV30 with TRBJ2-3, with 9 bases identical to TRBD1. This CDR3 contains 16 residues. J gave up 2 bases and V 2 bases, and 8 bases lay outside the gene matches. The germline gives CDR1 GTSNPN, CDR2 SVGIG (reference sequence). The CDR3, as DNA: TGTGCCTGGAGTCGCCGGGACAGGGCTAACACAGATACGCAGTATTTT. Amino acids: CAWSRRDRANTDTQYF.